The 27 T cell receptor beta chains below come from one sample, sequenced in a study of low-dose radiotherapy and immunotherapy resistance in tumors. cDNA synthesis used a TRAV/TRBV-specific primer set for both chains. The authors ran 15 to 20 PCR cycles to amplify TCRs with a constant-region primer and V-primer adapter. TCRdb recomputed calls from the reads with MiXCR, one row per CDR3 protein. The sample lists under 90,000 distinct CDR3 sequences, less than 35% occurring once. Time point given: before trial treatment. The sample in question was PBMCs, obtained before treatment. Source of these receptors: a female donor with ovarian cancer.

The table lists this clonotype with many counts. The V gene is TRBV7-3, the J gene TRBJ2-1; 13 bases agree with TRBD2. From germline, CDR1 is SGHTA and CDR2 FQGTGA. CDR3 length equals 15 residues. V was pared by 2 bases and J by 5 bases, with 0 bases of the junction left unmatched. The CDR3 bases are TGTGCCAGCAGCTTAGGGACTAGCGGGGACAATGAGCAGTTCTTC. Protein: CASSLGTSGDNEQFF.

Ten or more counts support this clonotype. The CDR3 sequence is CASSATTGTNSPLHF. CDR3 nucleotides: TGTGCCAGCAGCGCAACGACAGGGACCAATTCACCCCTCCACTTT. This sequence joins TRBV9 and TRBJ1-6; 7 nucleotides line up with TRBD1. The CDR3 consists of 15 residues. Germline CDR1 and CDR2: SGDLS and YYNGEE. Unmatched junction bases numbered 7, after V lost 3 bases and J lost 7 bases.

There are many counts of this clonotype. The V and J genes are TRBV6-2 or TRBV6-3 and TRBJ2-7, with 13 nucleotides matching TRBD2. In germline, CDR1 is MNHEY, CDR2 SVGEGT. The V and J ends lost 6 bases and 4 bases, in that order; junction bases with no gene match: 9. This CDR3 contains 16 residues. As DNA, the CDR3 is TGTGCCAGCAGCCGGCATGGGACTAGCGGGACGTACGAGCAGTACTTC. Translating gives CASSRHGTSGTYEQYF.

This clonotype was found many times. The chain combines TRBV12-3 or TRBV12-4 with TRBJ1-2, with D unclear. The ends were cut back, 5 bases at V and 7 bases at J, with 8 bases in the middle. The CDR3 contains 11 residues. CDR3 sequence (DNA): TGTGCCAGCAGTCACCGAGGTGGCTACACCTTC. Translating gives CASSHRGGYTF.

This clonotype was seen repeatedly, ten times or more. The chain couples TRBV18 to TRBJ2-1; TRBD2 matches 8 bases. Germline CDR1 reads KGHSH; CDR2 reads LQKENI. The CDR3 is 15 amino acids. V was clipped by 6 bases and J by 8 bases; unmatched bases: 12. CDR3 sequence reads: CASSQTSGGAYEQFF. DNA of the CDR3: TGTGCCAGCTCCCAAACTAGCGGCGGAGCCTATGAGCAGTTCTTC. Combining the CDR3 with reference TRBV18 and TRBJ2-1 gives the whole variable domain NAGVMQNPRHLVRRRGQEARLRCSPMKGHSHVYWYRQLPEEGLKFMVYLQKENIIDESGMPKERFSAEFPKEGPSILRIQQVVRGDSAAYFCASSQTSGGAYEQFFGPGTRLTVL.

This clonotype was seen repeatedly, ten times or more. The chain uses TRBV5-1 and TRBJ2-1; D is ambiguous. The V end was cut by 1 base, the J end by 5 bases, with 13 bases between. Germline lookup yields CDR1 SGHRS and CDR2 YFSETQ. CDR3 length: 15 amino acids. The CDR3 is CASSLQDVRDNEQFF. CDR3 nucleotide sequence: TGCGCCAGCAGCTTGCAGGACGTCCGGGACAATGAGCAGTTCTTC.

The V gene is TRBV19, the J gene TRBJ2-1, with 7 positions matching TRBD2. The V segment lost 1 base and the J segment 2 bases; nucleotides outside the gene matches: 14. This CDR3 has 19 amino acids. Per the germline V gene, CDR1 is LNHDA and CDR2 is SQIVND (reference sequence). The CDR3 sequence is CASSIALRGAGLTYNEQFF. CDR3 coding DNA: TGTGCCAGTAGTATAGCCCTCCGGGGAGCGGGGCTCACCTACAATGAGCAGTTCTTC.

This clonotype was observed at least ten times. This chain connects TRBV5-1 to TRBJ1-2, with 9 nucleotides matching TRBD1. V was pared by 4 bases and J by 4 bases, with 11 bases of the junction left unmatched. Germline V lookup: CDR1 SGHRS, CDR2 YFSETQ. This CDR3 spans 16 amino acids. DNA for the CDR3: TGCGCCAGCAGCCTCGGGACAGGGTCCCCCTTCTATGGCTACACCTTC. It codes for CASSLGTGSPFYGYTF.

This clonotype was picked up many times. The CDR3 sequence is CSARAVEGLNGEKLFF. DNA for the CDR3: TGCAGTGCTAGGGCCGTGGAGGGATTGAATGGGGAAAAACTGTTTTTT. The rearrangement uses TRBV20-1 and TRBJ1-4; the D is unclear. This CDR3 has 16 residues. Germline V lookup: CDR1 DFQATT, CDR2 SNEGSKA (reference sequence). Trimming removed 3 bases at V and 8 bases at J, with 22 bases between.

Worth noting for this clonotype: Since a far larger clone is one base different, this is likely a read error. The chain has TRBV2 and TRBJ2-7; TRBD2 agrees at 8 bases. Germline-derived CDR1 and CDR2 are SNHLY and FYNNEI. CDR3 length: 16 amino acids. Unmatched junction bases numbered 15, after V lost 4 bases and J lost 7 bases. The CDR3 sequence is CASSGSGSSVYNEQYF. In DNA, the CDR3 is TGTGCCAGCAGTGGGAGCGGGAGTTCGGTGTACAATGAGCAGTACTTC.

The table lists this clonotype with many counts. The V call is TRBV2, the J call TRBJ1-1; D unresolved. The CDR3 spans 15 residues. Trimming removed 1 base at V and 5 bases at J, with 14 bases between. Germline assignment: CDR1 SNHLY and CDR2 FYNNEI. In nucleotides, the CDR3 is TGTGCCAGCAGTGAAGGCTACGGCATCGGTACTGAAGCTTTCTTT. This translates into CASSEGYGIGTEAFF.

Worth noting for this clonotype: This probably arose from a read error, given a far larger clone one base away. The chain couples TRBV2 to TRBJ2-1; possible D gene TRBD2, 5 bases. CDR3 length equals 14 residues. The germline V gene has CDR1 SNHLY and CDR2 FYNNEI. V shed 6 bases and J shed 10 bases, with 19 bases lying between them. The CDR3 nucleotides are TGTGCCAGCAGACCCCGGCGAGGGTCCGACGAGCAGTTCTTC. It is translated as CASRPRRGSDEQFF.

This clonotype was observed many times. The V gene is TRBV11-2, the J gene TRBJ2-3; D unclear. This CDR3 region has 12 residues. The V gene lost 1 base and the J gene lost 3 bases, with 2 bases spanning the gap. CDR1 is SGHAT and CDR2 is FQNNGV in the germline V gene. The CDR3 DNA reads TGTGCCAGCAGCTTAGTTACAGATACGCAGTATTTT. As protein: CASSLVTDTQYF.

This clonotype was counted ten times or more. The chain has TRBV13 and TRBJ2-2, with D possibly TRBD2 on 5 matching bases. The V gene lost 5 bases and the J gene lost 4 bases, with 17 bases spanning the gap. This CDR3 has 16 amino acids. Germline-derived CDR1 and CDR2 are PRHDT and FYEKMQ (reference sequence). The CDR3 DNA reads as TGTGCCAGCAGCCCAGATTCCAGCGGACTCACCGGGGAGCTGTTTTTT. As protein: CASSPDSSGLTGELFF.

In this sample, this clonotype turned up many times. This sequence joins TRBV7-2 and TRBJ2-1; D remains unclear. The germline V gene has CDR1 SGHTA and CDR2 FQGNSA. Trimming shortened V by 1 base and J by 4 bases, and 11 bases separated the two germline ends. The CDR3 runs 15 residues. The CDR3 sequence: CASSLVLSPYNEQFF. The DNA for the CDR3 is TGTGCCAGCAGCTTAGTTCTCAGTCCTTACAATGAGCAGTTCTTC.

The J gene is TRBJ1-2, the V gene TRBV5-4; D remains unclear. The ends were cut back, 0 bases at V and 6 bases at J, with 9 bases in the middle. The germline CDR1 and CDR2 sequences are SGHNT and YYREEE (reference sequence). The CDR3 is made up of 13 amino acids. This chain's CDR3 is CASSLAGRDGYTF. For the CDR3, the DNA is TGTGCCAGCAGCTTGGCGGGGAGGGATGGCTACACCTTC.

Many counts were recorded for this clonotype. The chain links TRBV11-2 to TRBJ2-6; 8 positions match TRBD2. Germline V lookup: CDR1 SGHAT, CDR2 FQNNGV. The CDR3 extends over 17 amino acids. Trimming took 1 base from V and 0 from J; bases not matched to a gene: 2. The CDR3 nucleotides read TGTGCCAGCAGCTTAGCCCGGGGGGGCTCTGGGGCCAACGTCCTGACTTTC. It specifies CASSLARGGSGANVLTF.

This clonotype occurred many times. The gene calls are TRBV7-2 and TRBJ2-1; D unresolved. The germline CDR1 and CDR2 sequences are SGHTA and FQGNSA. The CDR3 spans 14 residues. Between the trimmed V and J ends, which lost 5 bases and 0 bases, there was a span of 8 bases. The CDR3 sequence: CASSPSSSYNEQFF. CDR3 DNA sequence: TGTGCCAGCAGCCCTTCTAGCTCCTACAATGAGCAGTTCTTC. Based on the CDR3 plus reference TRBV7-2 and TRBJ2-1, the full variable domain is GAGVSQSPSNKVTEKGKDVELRCDPISGHTALYWYRQSLGQGLEFLIYFQGNSAPDKSGLPSDRFSAERTGGSVSTLTIQRTQQEDSAVYLCASSPSSSYNEQFFGPGTRLTVL.

This clonotype was observed a single time. This sequence joins TRBV28 and TRBJ2-1; D is possibly TRBD2 (5 bases). Germline lookup yields CDR1 MDHEN and CDR2 SYDVKM. Trimming removed 5 bases at V and 7 bases at J, with 18 bases between. The length of the CDR3 is 15 residues. CDR3 sequence: CASSVKARAGNEQFF. DNA for the CDR3: TGTGCCAGCAGTGTGAAAGCGAGGGCCGGAAATGAGCAGTTCTTC.

In the case of this clonotype: A far larger clone differs by one base, so this is likely a read error. V gene TRBV6-2 or TRBV6-3 combines with J gene TRBJ2-7, with TRBD2 matching over 8 bases. The CDR3 is made up of 15 amino acids. Germline V gene sequence: CDR1 MNHEY, CDR2 SVGEGT. CDR3 amino acids: CASSDSAAGGYEQYF. CDR3 nucleotides: TGTGCCAGCAGTGACTCGGCTGCGGGAGGCTACGAGCAGTACTTC.

On this clonotype itself: One base away lies a much larger clone, so this may be a sequencing read error. V and J are TRBV6-6 and TRBJ2-5; TRBD2 aligns across 11 bases. This CDR3 comprises 16 residues. J was trimmed by 2 bases and V by 6 bases; bases with no gene match: 8. Looked up from germline, CDR1 is MNHNY and CDR2 is SVGAGI (reference sequence). CDR3 protein: CASSLAGTSGQETQYF. CDR3 DNA sequence: TGTGCCAGCAGCTTAGCCGGGACTAGCGGACAAGAGACCCAGTACTTC.

This clonotype was detected many times. This rearrangement joins TRBV6-2 or TRBV6-3 to TRBJ2-7; D may be TRBD2 (6 bases). Per the germline V gene, CDR1 is MNHEY and CDR2 is SVGEGT. Trimming left V 3 bases short and J 3 bases short, with 15 bases between. The CDR3 has 15 amino acids. The CDR3 sequence is CASSYVRGMSYEQYF. CDR3 bases: TGTGCCAGCAGTTATGTACGGGGGATGAGCTACGAGCAGTACTTC.

In this sample, this clonotype turned up many times. Written as DNA, the CDR3 is TGTGCCAGCTCACGCCGAAGCGCGTACCAAGAGACCCAGTACTTC. This encodes CASSRRSAYQETQYF. V gene TRBV18 combines with J gene TRBJ2-5; no clear D gene. The CDR3 sequence is 15 residues long. The germline V gene encodes CDR1 KGHSH and CDR2 LQKENI. V was pared by 4 bases and J by 0 bases, with 12 bases between.

The chain employs TRBV7-3 and TRBJ2-2; D is possibly TRBD2 (5 bases). The germline V gene has CDR1 SGHTA and CDR2 FQGTGA. This CDR3 has 17 amino acids. V lost 2 bases, J lost 2 bases, and 15 bases lay in between. Here the CDR3 DNA reads TGTGCCAGCAGCTTAGGGATTTTTGGAGGCAACACCGGGGAGCTGTTTTTT. It yields the protein CASSLGIFGGNTGELFF. Variable domain in full (rest from reference TRBV7-3 and TRBJ2-2): GAGVSQTPSNKVTEKGKYVELRCDPISGHTALYWYRQSLGQGPEFLIYFQGTGAADDSGLPNDRFFAVRPEGSVSTLKIQRTERGDSAVYLCASSLGIFGGNTGELFFGEGSRLTVL.

This clonotype occurred many times. The rearrangement joins TRBV19 to TRBJ2-2, with D hard to call. From germline, CDR1 is LNHDA and CDR2 SQIVND (reference sequence). V was shortened by 2 bases and J by 0 bases, with 4 bases between the two germline ends. The length of the CDR3 is 14 residues. CDR3: CASSINTNTGELFF. In DNA, the CDR3 is TGTGCCAGTAGTATAAACACGAACACCGGGGAGCTGTTTTTT.

This clonotype was counted at least ten times. The chain has TRBV20-1 and TRBJ2-2; 9 bases are shared with TRBD2. Germline trimming cut 6 bases from V and 4 bases from J; bases unmatched to any gene: 6. The CDR3 has 14 amino acids. Germline V lookup: CDR1 DFQATT, CDR2 SNEGSKA (reference sequence). The CDR3 sequence: CSARAGGFTGELFF. In DNA form, the CDR3 reads TGCAGTGCCAGGGCGGGGGGGTTCACCGGGGAGCTGTTTTTT.

This clonotype was detected only a few times. The gene calls are TRBV28 and TRBJ2-1; 8 nucleotides agree with TRBD1. From germline, CDR1 is MDHEN and CDR2 SYDVKM. The CDR3 loop spans 17 amino acids. With 5 bases clipped from V and 6 bases from J, the junction kept 15 bases outside the gene matches. CDR3 sequence: CASSPFGARQGSNEQFF. The CDR3 DNA reads TGTGCCAGCAGTCCCTTTGGGGCTCGACAGGGGTCCAATGAGCAGTTCTTC.